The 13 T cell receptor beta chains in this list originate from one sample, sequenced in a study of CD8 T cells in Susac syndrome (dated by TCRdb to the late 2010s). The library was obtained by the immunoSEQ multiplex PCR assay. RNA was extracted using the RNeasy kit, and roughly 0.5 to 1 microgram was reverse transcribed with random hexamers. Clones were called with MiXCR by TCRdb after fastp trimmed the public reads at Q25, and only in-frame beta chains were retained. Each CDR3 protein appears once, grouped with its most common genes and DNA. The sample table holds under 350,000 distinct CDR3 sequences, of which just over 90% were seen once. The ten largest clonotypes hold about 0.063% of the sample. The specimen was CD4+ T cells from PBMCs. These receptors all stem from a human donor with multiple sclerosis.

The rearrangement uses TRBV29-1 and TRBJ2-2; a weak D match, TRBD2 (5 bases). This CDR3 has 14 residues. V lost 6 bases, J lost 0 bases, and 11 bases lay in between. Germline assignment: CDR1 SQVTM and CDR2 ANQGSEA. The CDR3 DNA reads TGCAGCGTGGGAGCAAACGCGAACACCGGGGAGCTGTTTTTT. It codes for CSVGANANTGELFF.

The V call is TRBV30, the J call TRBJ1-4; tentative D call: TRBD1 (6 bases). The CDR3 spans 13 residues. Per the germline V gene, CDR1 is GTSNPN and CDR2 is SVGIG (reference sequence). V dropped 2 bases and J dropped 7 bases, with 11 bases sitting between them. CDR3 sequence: CAWSTGGGEKLFF. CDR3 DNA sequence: TGTGCCTGGAGTACTGGAGGGGGTGAAAAACTGTTTTTT.

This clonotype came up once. Here the CDR3 reads CASSQDTGRPLNQSRLNYGYTF. CDR3 sequence (DNA): TGTGCCAGCAGCCAAGATACGGGCAGGCCCCTTAACCAATCTCGTCTTAACTATGGCTACACCTTC. The chain links TRBV4-2 to TRBJ1-2, with D unclear. Per the germline V gene, CDR1 is LGHNA and CDR2 is YNFKEQ. The CDR3 runs to 22 residues. V was trimmed by 0 bases and J by 1 base, leaving 30 bases between them.

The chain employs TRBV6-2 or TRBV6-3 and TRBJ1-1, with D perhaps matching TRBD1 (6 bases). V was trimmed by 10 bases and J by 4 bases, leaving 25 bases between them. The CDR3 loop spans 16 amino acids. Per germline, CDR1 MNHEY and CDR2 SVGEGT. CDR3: CATTALGSGAGTEAFF. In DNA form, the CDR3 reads TGTGCCACCACGGCCCTGGGATCGGGGGCCGGCACTGAAGCTTTCTTT.

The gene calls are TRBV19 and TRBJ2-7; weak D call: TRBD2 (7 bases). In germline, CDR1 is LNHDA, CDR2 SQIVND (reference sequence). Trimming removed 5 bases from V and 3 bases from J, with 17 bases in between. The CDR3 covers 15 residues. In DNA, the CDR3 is TGTGCCAGTAGTCTTGGCGGGGGCCGCGTCTACGAGCAGTACTTC. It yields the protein CASSLGGGRVYEQYF.

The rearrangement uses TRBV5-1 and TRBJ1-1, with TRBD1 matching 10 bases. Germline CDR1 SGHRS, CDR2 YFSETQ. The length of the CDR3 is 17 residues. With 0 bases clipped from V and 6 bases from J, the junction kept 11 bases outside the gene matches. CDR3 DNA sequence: TGCGCCAGCAGCTTGGGACAGGGGGCTCCACCGGGATCTGAAGCTTTCTTT. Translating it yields CASSLGQGAPPGSEAFF.

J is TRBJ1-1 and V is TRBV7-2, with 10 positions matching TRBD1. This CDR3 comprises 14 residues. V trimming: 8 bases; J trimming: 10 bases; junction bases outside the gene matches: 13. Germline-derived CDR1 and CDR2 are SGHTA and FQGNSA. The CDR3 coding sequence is TGTGCCAGCTCCGGGACAGGGGCCAATCCCAGAGCTTTCTTT. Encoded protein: CASSGTGANPRAFF.

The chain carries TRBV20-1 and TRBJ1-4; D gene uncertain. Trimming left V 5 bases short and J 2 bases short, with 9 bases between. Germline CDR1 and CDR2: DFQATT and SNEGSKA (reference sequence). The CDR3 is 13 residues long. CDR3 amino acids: CSAQQLTNEKLFF. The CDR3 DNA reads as TGCAGTGCTCAACAGCTGACTAATGAAAAACTGTTTTTT.

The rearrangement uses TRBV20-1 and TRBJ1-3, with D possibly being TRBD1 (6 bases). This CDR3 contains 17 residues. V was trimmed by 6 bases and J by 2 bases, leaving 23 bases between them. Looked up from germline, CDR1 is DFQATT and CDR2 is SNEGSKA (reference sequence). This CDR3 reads CSALWGGYSGAGNTIYF. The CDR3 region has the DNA TGCAGTGCGCTCTGGGGGGGCTATTCGGGTGCTGGAAACACCATATATTTT.

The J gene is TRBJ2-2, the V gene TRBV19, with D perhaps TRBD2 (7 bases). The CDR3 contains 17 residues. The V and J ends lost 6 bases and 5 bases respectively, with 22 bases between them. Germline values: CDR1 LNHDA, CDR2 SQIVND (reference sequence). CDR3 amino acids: CASSHPRGARGTGELFF. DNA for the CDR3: TGTGCCAGTAGCCACCCTCGGGGGGCGCGAGGGACCGGGGAGCTGTTTTTT.

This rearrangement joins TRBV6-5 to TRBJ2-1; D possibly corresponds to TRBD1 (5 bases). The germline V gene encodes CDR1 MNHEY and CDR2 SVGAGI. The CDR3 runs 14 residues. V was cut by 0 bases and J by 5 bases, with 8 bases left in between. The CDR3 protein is CASSYSTANNEQFF. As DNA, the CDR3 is TGTGCCAGCAGTTACTCGACAGCTAACAATGAGCAGTTCTTC.

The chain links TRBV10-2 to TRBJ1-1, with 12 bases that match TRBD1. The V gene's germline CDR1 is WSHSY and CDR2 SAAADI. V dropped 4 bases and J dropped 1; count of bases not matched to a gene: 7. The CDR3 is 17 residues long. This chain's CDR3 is CASSGEGQGASNTEAFF. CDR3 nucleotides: TGCGCCAGCAGTGGCGAGGGACAGGGGGCATCGAACACTGAAGCTTTCTTT.

CDR3 DNA sequence: TGTGCCTGGAGCCTTTCCTCTGGGACTGAAGCTTTCTTT. Its protein is CAWSLSSGTEAFF. This sequence joins TRBV30 and TRBJ1-1; D gene uncertain. Trimming left V 3 bases short and J 5 bases short, with 13 bases between. This CDR3 region has 13 residues. CDR1 is GTSNPN and CDR2 is SVGIG in the germline V gene (reference sequence). Complete variable domain (other parts from reference TRBV30 and TRBJ1-1): SQTIHQWPATLVQPVGSPLSLECTVEGTSNPNLYWYRQAAGRGLQLLFYSVGIGQISSEVPQNLSASRPQDRQFILSSKKLLLSDSGFYLCAWSLSSGTEAFFGQGTRLTVV.